This T cell receptor (beta chain) was obtained from a study of blood T cell repertoires in COVID-19. Study-wide context: Sites across the United States, Italy and Spain contributed samples from acute and convalescent COVID-19. T cells, B-cell-depleted T cells, or PBMCs provided the cDNA or gDNA that served as material.

The germline V gene has CDR1 LGHNA and CDR2 YSLEER. Trimming removed 2 bases at V and 3 bases at J, with 10 bases between. CDR3 length: 14 amino acids. Authors' data handling: Cell counts per sample came from amplifying reference gene primers. Repertoires were generated with immunoSEQ multiplex PCR, while TCRdb's copy carries only in-frame clones and drops some. V, J and clone size are those of that table, while D and trimming were read from the DNA. The table includes tens of thousands of clones, roughly four fifths detected once. The receptor comes from an elderly man with acute or convalescent COVID-19. The specimen was peripheral blood. The chain uses TRBV4-3 and TRBJ1-2; TRBD1 might be the D (5 bases). The CDR3 protein is CASSQWGGDYGYTF. Written as DNA, the CDR3 is TGCGCCAGCAGCCAATGGGGCGGGGACTATGGCTACACCTTC.